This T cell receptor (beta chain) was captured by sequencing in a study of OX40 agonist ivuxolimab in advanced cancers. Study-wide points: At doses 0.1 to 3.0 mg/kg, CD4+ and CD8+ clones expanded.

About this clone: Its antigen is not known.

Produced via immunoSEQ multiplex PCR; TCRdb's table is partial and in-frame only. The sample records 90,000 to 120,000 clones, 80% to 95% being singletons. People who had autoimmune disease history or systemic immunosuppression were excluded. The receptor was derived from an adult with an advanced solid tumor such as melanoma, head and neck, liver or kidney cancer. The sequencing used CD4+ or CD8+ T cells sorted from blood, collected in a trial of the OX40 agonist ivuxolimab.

The CDR3: CSVDLPGRKASTDTQYF. In nucleotides, the CDR3 is TGCAGCGTTGATCTTCCGGGACGGAAAGCTAGCACAGATACGCAGTATTTT. The V and J genes are TRBV29-1 and TRBJ2-3; D is possibly TRBD1 or TRBD2 (5 bases each). This CDR3 has 17 amino acids. CDR1 and CDR2 (germline): SQVTM, ANQGSEA. V dropped 3 bases and J dropped 0 bases, with 19 bases sitting between them.